In this sample, the clone carrying this T cell receptor (beta chain) turned up a few times. The antigen remains undetermined. Germline CDR1 is ENHRY and CDR2 is SYGVKD. CDR3 length equals 15 residues. V was shortened by 2 bases and J by 6 bases, with 14 bases between the two germline ends. The data derive from a study of beta chain features in type 1 diabetes. Since all of the isolated RNA was reverse transcribed, expressed TCRB transcripts were what got sequenced. Only in-frame clones appear in the TCRdb table, and some are missing; sequencing was by immunoSEQ multiplex PCR. The data show about 160,000 clones, with around 8.6% seen just once and around 0.5% held by the top ten. General observations from the study: There was a moderate but significant shortening of TCRB CDR3s in all four CD4+ subsets of Type 1 diabetes patients.

This TCR was recovered from a woman aged 18-30 years with type 1 diabetes. The chain links TRBV10-3 to TRBJ1-5; possible D gene TRBD1, 5 bases. Sequencing input: central memory CD4+ T cells from blood. CDR3 residues: CAISEGSGSGQPQHF. For the CDR3, the DNA is TGTGCCATCAGTGAGGGCTCAGGGTCGGGTCAGCCCCAGCATTTT.